Below are 30 T cell receptor beta chains sequenced from a single sample in a study of patients and donors after allogeneic stem cell transplantation. A single record per CDR3 protein comes from TCRdb applying MiXCR to the RT-PCR reads. The table includes approximately 160,000 distinct CDR3 sequences, around 30% detected once. The specimen was blood, either unsorted or a sorted T cell fraction (not recorded which). The receptors were gathered from a human donor who was either an allogeneic HSCT recipient or a stem cell or donor lymphocyte infusion donor (not recorded which). It is not recorded whose cells these are; they may come from a transplant donor.

The genes are TRBV18 and TRBJ2-4; D may be TRBD1 or TRBD2 (5 bases each). Trimming shortened V by 0 bases and J by 6 bases, and 9 bases separated the two germline ends. CDR1 is KGHSH and CDR2 is LQKENI in the germline V gene. The CDR3 has 14 residues. As DNA, the CDR3 is TGTGCCAGCTCACCACCAGGTGGGACAAACATTCAGTACTTC. It specifies CASSPPGGTNIQYF.

The chain uses TRBV3-1 and TRBJ2-7; 13 nucleotides line up with TRBD2. The CDR3 contains 15 residues. Germline CDR1 reads LGHDT; CDR2 reads YNNKEL (reference sequence). The trim removed 6 bases at V and 6 bases at J, leaving 8 bases unmatched. The DNA of the CDR3 is TGTGCCAGCAGTCCACGGACTAGCGGGGGACCCGAGCAGTACTTC. Its translation is CASSPRTSGGPEQYF.

V and J are TRBV18 and TRBJ1-3; 8 bases are a match to TRBD1. CDR1 is KGHSH and CDR2 is LQKENI in the germline V gene. This CDR3 region has 14 residues. The junction had 5 bases not matched to a gene; V was cut back by 5 bases and J by 5 bases. CDR3 nucleotide sequence: TGTGCCAGCTCATCCGGGACAGGACGAAACACCATATATTTT. This gives the protein CASSSGTGRNTIYF. The full variable domain, with the rest looked up from reference TRBV18 and TRBJ1-3, is NAGVMQNPRHLVRRRGQEARLRCSPMKGHSHVYWYRQLPEEGLKFMVYLQKENIIDESGMPKERFSAEFPKEGPSILRIQQVVRGDSAAYFCASSSGTGRNTIYFGEGSWLTVV.

This clonotype was counted ten times or more. CDR3 sequence: CASSFFGNTEAFF. In DNA form, the CDR3 reads TGTGCCAGCAGTTTCTTCGGGAACACTGAAGCTTTCTTT. The chain recombines TRBV12-3 or TRBV12-4 with TRBJ1-1; D is unresolved. The CDR3 extends over 13 amino acids. V lost 3 bases to trimming and J lost 1 base, with 6 bases between them.

CDR3 sequence: CASSQDRGTGELFF. The CDR3 DNA is TGCGCCAGCAGCCAAGACAGGGGCACCGGGGAGCTGTTTTTT. The chain recombines TRBV4-1 with TRBJ2-2; maybe TRBD1 (6 bases). Trimming cost V 0 bases and J 4 bases, with 6 bases left between them. The CDR3 is made up of 14 amino acids. The germline V gene encodes CDR1 MGHRA and CDR2 YSYEKL.

In its sample, this clonotype was seen a few times. The chain links TRBV7-2 to TRBJ1-1; D is uncertain. V lost 3 bases and J 0 bases, leaving 11 bases between the germline ends. Germline CDR1 SGHTA, CDR2 FQGNSA. The CDR3 is 15 residues long. Here the CDR3 DNA reads TGTGCCAGCAGCTTCTGGACCGTAATGAACACTGAAGCTTTCTTT. Translating gives CASSFWTVMNTEAFF. Full variable domain (remainder filled in from reference TRBV7-2 and TRBJ1-1): GAGVSQSPSNKVTEKGKDVELRCDPISGHTALYWYRQSLGQGLEFLIYFQGNSAPDKSGLPSDRFSAERTGGSVSTLTIQRTQQEDSAVYLCASSFWTVMNTEAFFGQGTRLTVV.

This clonotype was observed a handful of times. This sequence joins TRBV12-3 or TRBV12-4 and TRBJ1-3; D perhaps matches TRBD1 (6 bases). Trimming cost V 6 bases and J 8 bases, with 14 bases left between them. CDR3 length: 13 residues. For the CDR3, the DNA is TGTGCCAGCAGCCAGCAGGGGATATACACCATATATTTT. Its protein product is CASSQQGIYTIYF.

The chain recombines TRBV6-5 with TRBJ2-4; D possibly matches TRBD1 or TRBD2 (5 bases each). From germline, CDR1 is MNHEY and CDR2 SVGAGI. V was cut by 5 bases and J by 0 bases, with 23 bases left in between. CDR3 size: 19 residues. CDR3 nucleotide sequence: TGTGCCAGCAGTCGCTGGGGACCAGCCCCAACTCTAGCCAAAAACATTCAGTACTTC. This codes for CASSRWGPAPTLAKNIQYF.

This clonotype came up a few times. The rearrangement joins TRBV7-2 to TRBJ1-5; no clear D. The V gene's germline CDR1 is SGHTA and CDR2 FQGNSA. V was trimmed by 8 bases and J by 2 bases, leaving 13 bases between them. The CDR3 contains 14 residues. The CDR3 DNA reads as TGTGCCAGCGCCCGAAGAACAGGCAATCAGCCCCAGCATTTT. Its protein product is CASARRTGNQPQHF. Full variable domain (missing parts from reference TRBV7-2 and TRBJ1-5): GAGVSQSPSNKVTEKGKDVELRCDPISGHTALYWYRQSLGQGLEFLIYFQGNSAPDKSGLPSDRFSAERTGGSVSTLTIQRTQQEDSAVYLCASARRTGNQPQHFGDGTRLSIL.

The chain couples TRBV12-3 or TRBV12-4 to TRBJ1-6; maybe TRBD1 (6 bases). The CDR3 length is 14 residues. The V end lost 5 bases, the J end lost 6 bases, and 11 bases lay between the germline ends. The CDR3 sequence: CASSVTGFNSPLHF. The CDR3 DNA is TGTGCCAGCAGTGTCACAGGGTTTAATTCACCCCTCCACTTT.

This clonotype has only a few counts. J is TRBJ1-2 and V is TRBV6-6; D is uncertain. Between the trimmed V and J ends, which lost 6 bases and 0 bases, there was a span of 11 bases. The germline CDR1 and CDR2 sequences are MNHNY and SVGAGI (reference sequence). The CDR3 loop spans 14 amino acids. The DNA of the CDR3 is TGTGCCAGCAGACGGCAGTCTTCTAACTATGGCTACACCTTC. It codes for CASRRQSSNYGYTF.

This clonotype occurred a few times. The V call is TRBV5-1, the J call TRBJ1-2, with TRBD1 matching over 9 bases. The CDR3 loop spans 15 amino acids. Germline values: CDR1 SGHRS, CDR2 YFSETQ. Trimming removed 1 base from V and 3 bases from J; junction bases left unmatched: 4. CDR3 sequence (DNA): TGCGCCAGCAGCTTGACAGGGGGCATGGACTATGGCTACACCTTC. Its protein product is CASSLTGGMDYGYTF.

V is TRBV3-1 and J is TRBJ1-2; D ambiguous. CDR1 is LGHDT, CDR2 YNNKEL, per germline (reference sequence). CDR3 length: 14 residues. V lost 4 bases to trimming and J lost 5 bases, with 14 bases between them. The CDR3 loop is CASSPGMQLYGYTF. The CDR3 DNA follows: TGTGCCAGCAGCCCGGGGATGCAACTATATGGCTACACCTTC.

The J gene is TRBJ1-2, the V gene TRBV5-1; D remains ambiguous. Germline V gene data show CDR1 as SGHRS and CDR2 as YFSETQ. Trimming took 6 bases from V and 5 from J, leaving 14 bases between them. The CDR3 has 13 residues. CDR3 amino acids: CASTTSPSYGYTF. The DNA of the CDR3 is TGCGCCAGCACCACCAGCCCGTCATATGGCTACACCTTC. Full variable domain (outside the CDR3, taken from reference TRBV5-1 and TRBJ1-2): KAGVTQTPRYLIKTRGQQVTLSCSPISGHRSVSWYQQTPGQGLQFLFEYFSETQRNKGNFPGRFSGRQFSNSRSEMNVSTLELGDSALYLCASTTSPSYGYTFGSGTRLTVV.

The chain uses TRBV20-1 and TRBJ1-4, with D maybe TRBD1 (5 bases). Germline CDR1 DFQATT, CDR2 SNEGSKA (reference sequence). The germline V and J ends were trimmed by 6 bases and 7 bases, with 24 bases remaining between them. The CDR3 contains 16 residues. The CDR3 region has the DNA TGCAGTGCCACTGACTATCTAGGGGCCGAGGGTGAAAAACTGTTTTTT. Translated, it gives CSATDYLGAEGEKLFF.

This clonotype showed up just a few times. This sequence joins TRBV12-3 or TRBV12-4 and TRBJ2-1; 9 bases map to TRBD2. There are 13 residues in the CDR3. Trimming removed 7 bases from V and 6 bases from J; junction bases left unmatched: 4. The chain's CDR3 is CASTKLAGNEQFF. The CDR3 DNA reads TGTGCCAGCACTAAACTAGCGGGCAATGAGCAGTTCTTC.

The table lists this clonotype with a count of one. The V call is TRBV20-1, the J call TRBJ2-7; 7 nucleotides agree with TRBD2. This CDR3 has 14 residues. From germline, CDR1 is DFQATT and CDR2 SNEGSKA (reference sequence). V shed 0 bases and J 5 bases; nucleotides not matched to a gene: 7. The CDR3 DNA follows: TGCAGTGCTAGAGAAGGGAGGGCCTGGCACGAGCAGTACTTC. Translating gives CSAREGRAWHEQYF.

The CDR3 region has the DNA TGTGCCAGAAATTTACGGGTCACCGGGGAGCTGTTTTTT. Translation: CARNLRVTGELFF. V and J are TRBV21-1 and TRBJ2-2. TRBV21-1 is assigned pseudogene status. This CDR3 is 13 amino acids long.

This clonotype was recorded only once. This chain connects TRBV15 to TRBJ2-6; D gene ambiguous. The CDR3 contains 14 residues. V was pared by 5 bases and J by 0 bases, with 5 bases between. Germline assignment: CDR1 LNHNV and CDR2 YYDKDF (reference sequence). The CDR3 nucleotides read TGTGCCACCAGCCCCATCTCTGGGGCCAACGTCCTGACTTTC. Its translation: CATSPISGANVLTF.

This clonotype was seen more than once but under ten times. The chain recombines TRBV20-1 with TRBJ2-7; 7 bases fit TRBD2. The CDR3 runs to 17 residues. Germline V lookup: CDR1 DFQATT, CDR2 SNEGSKA (reference sequence). The V and J ends lost 5 bases and 4 bases, in that order; junction bases with no gene match: 20. CDR3: CSAPRAAAGAPQYEQYF. The CDR3 region has the DNA TGCAGTGCTCCTAGGGCGGCGGCGGGAGCCCCCCAATACGAGCAGTACTTC.

The chain employs TRBV4-3 and TRBJ1-1; 8 bases map to TRBD1. CDR1 and CDR2 from the germline V gene are LGHNA and YSLEER. V lost 0 bases, J lost 3 bases, and 3 bases stayed unmatched. This CDR3 comprises 15 residues. The CDR3 DNA reads TGCGCCAGCAGCCAAGATAGGACAGGGTACACTGAAGCTTTCTTT. Translating gives CASSQDRTGYTEAFF.

This clonotype was counted only a few times. V and J are TRBV30 and TRBJ1-2; D not resolved. From germline, CDR1 is GTSNPN and CDR2 SVGIG (reference sequence). Trimming stripped 4 bases from V and 6 bases from J, with 24 bases between. The CDR3 runs 16 residues. The CDR3 bases are TGTGCCTGGATATGGTCACCAGCATCGATATCCGATGGCTACACCTTC. Translation: CAWIWSPASISDGYTF.

This clonotype was picked up a small number of times. The chain carries TRBV9 and TRBJ2-5; the match to TRBD1 covers 8 bases. This CDR3 has 14 residues. CDR1 SGDLS and CDR2 YYNGEE come from the germline V gene. Losses at the gene ends were 4 bases for V and 5 bases for J; bases not matched to a gene: 7. The CDR3 is CASSPLGQVETQYF. CDR3 coding DNA: TGTGCCAGCAGCCCCTTGGGACAGGTGGAGACCCAGTACTTC.

In this sample, this clonotype turned up many times. The gene calls are TRBV6-6 and TRBJ1-5, with D unresolved. V was trimmed by 7 bases and J by 11 bases, leaving 15 bases between them. This CDR3 has 12 amino acids. Per germline, CDR1 MNHNY and CDR2 SVGAGI (reference sequence). As DNA, the CDR3 is TGTGCCAGCACCACGCCTGACGCGACCCAGCATTTT. Its protein product is CASTTPDATQHF.

CDR3 in DNA: TGTGCCAGCAGCCGATCTACAGGGAACACTGAAGCTTTCTTT. Amino acid sequence: CASSRSTGNTEAFF. The chain employs TRBV7-9 and TRBJ1-1; weak D call: TRBD1 (5 bases). This CDR3 has 14 amino acids. V was cut by 5 bases and J by 1 base, with 11 bases left in between. Germline V gene data show CDR1 as SEHNR and CDR2 as FQNEAQ (reference sequence).

The rearrangement links TRBV27 to TRBJ2-7, with D possibly TRBD1 on 5 matching bases. Per germline, CDR1 MNHEY and CDR2 SMNVEV (reference sequence). The V gene lost 5 bases and the J gene lost 0 bases, with 11 bases spanning the gap. This CDR3 is built from 14 residues. The CDR3 DNA reads TGTGCCAGCAGTCCCTACAGGAGCTCCTACGAGCAGTACTTC. Translated, it gives CASSPYRSSYEQYF.

The V gene is TRBV12-3 or TRBV12-4, the J gene TRBJ2-5, with D possibly being TRBD2 (5 bases). The V gene lost 6 bases and the J gene lost 2 bases, with 13 bases spanning the gap. This CDR3 has 14 residues. CDR3 region: CASSRGVRQETQYF. CDR3 coding DNA: TGTGCCAGCAGCCGGGGTGTCAGGCAAGAGACCCAGTACTTC.

CDR3 in DNA: TGCAGTGCTATGATAAGGATACCCCAAGATACGCAGTATTTT. As protein: CSAMIRIPQDTQYF. This chain links TRBV20-1 with TRBJ2-3; D unresolved. The ends were cut back, 4 bases at V and 5 bases at J, with 16 bases in the middle. The CDR3 extends over 14 amino acids. Germline CDR1 reads DFQATT; CDR2 reads SNEGSKA (reference sequence).

This clonotype was counted between two and nine times. This rearrangement joins TRBV4-3 to TRBJ2-2; 9 bases map to TRBD2. Germline V gene data show CDR1 as LGHNA and CDR2 as YSLEER. V lost 1 base to trimming and J lost 5 bases; unmatched junction nucleotides: 17. This CDR3 has 20 amino acids. For the CDR3, the DNA is TGCGCCAGCAGCCAAGTCGAGTTCTCCGGCGGGAGGGGTCGGACCGGGGAGCTGTTTTTT. The encoded protein is CASSQVEFSGGRGRTGELFF.

The chain couples TRBV24-1 to TRBJ2-1; maybe TRBD1 (5 bases). Germline V CDR1 and CDR2: KGHDR, SFDVKD. The ends were cut back, 7 bases at V and 5 bases at J, with 11 bases in the middle. This CDR3 has 13 amino acids. DNA for the CDR3: TGTGCCACCAGCGACAGCAGCCACAATGAGCAGTTCTTC. It yields the protein CATSDSSHNEQFF.